This T cell receptor (beta chain) was profiled in a study of blood T cells in healthy people across ages (dated by TCRdb to between 2015 and 2017). Regarding the complete study: In model experiments, template switching captured about one uniquely barcoded TCR beta cDNA molecule for every two T cells. The donors were divided into four age groups: young (average 16 years), middle-aged (about 40), aged (about 56) and long-lived (about 90). Two additional independent replicas of 1 million unique cDNA reads from the same blood draw were analyzed for two donors (one aged 18 to 30 and one aged 80 or older). To track age-related changes in TCR beta repertoire diversity, the study relied on deep sequencing normalized with unique cDNA molecular identifiers. Donors of different ages were randomly distributed across sequencing lanes to avoid experimental bias. Broad study findings and their caveats: Estimates of total diversity from one million sequenced T cells were regarded as lower bounds and underestimates. Since profiling was done on bulk unsorted PBMCs, naive and antigen-experienced compartments could not be conclusively compared. As age increased, observed TCR beta diversity per million T cells dropped in a roughly linear way, and a significant reduction was already evident by age around 41. Compared with the aged group, the long-lived group had more naive CD4+ T cells, fewer expanded clones and increased TCR diversity, suggesting age selection. There was a strong correlation between observed TCR beta diversity and the percentage of naive T cells measured by flow cytometry. Because the CMV infection status of the donors was unknown, age-related changes in expanded clonotypes may potentially have been confounded.

The method was 5' RACE. Reads for this sample came from an Illumina HiSeq 2500. The second PCR ran for about 7 to 11 cycles and used a J-beta primer mix along with a sample-barcoded 5' primer. A unique molecular identifier was introduced onto each TCR beta cDNA molecule by a template-switch 5' adaptor carrying 12 random nucleotides. Each sample yielded at least 3 million CDR3-containing paired-end reads. First-strand cDNA was synthesized from all RNA with the Mint cDNA synthesis kit, primed by a TRBC-specific oligonucleotide. After uracil-DNA glycosylase treatment, a first 18-cycle PCR used universal primers M1SS and BC2_uni_R on all cDNA. Under the source paper's analysis protocol: Normalization of each sample was performed by random selection of 1 million high-quality reads, each carrying a distinct molecular identifier. Instead of being binned into consensus sequences, reads that shared molecular identifiers were thrown out. MiTCR, with a Q25 quality threshold and the strictest error-elimination algorithm, was used for CDR3 identification, clonotype clustering and error correction. A nonparametric unseen species model with Euler transformation was used to estimate lower-bound total TCR beta diversity. The raw public reads went through TCRdb reprocessing: fastp at Q25, MiXCR clone calling, in-frame beta chains kept. Each entry merges the rows of one CDR3 protein and shows their most common DNA and genes. What appears here as the V and J calls and clone size reflects TCRdb's work, not the paper's. This sample has 1.4 million or so distinct CDR3 sequences in its table, and 35% to 45% of those were observed once. In total, the top ten clones hold approximately 4% of the sample.

The donors were some 39 Caucasian individuals from Russia, aged roughly 6 to 100 years, who were systemically healthy. Each donor gave ten milliliters of peripheral blood, collected into EDTA-treated Vacutainer tubes. Ficoll-Paque density-gradient centrifugation was used to isolate PBMCs, with at least 6 million obtained per sample. Trizol reagent was used to extract total RNA from the PBMCs, yielding at least 5.5 micrograms per sample. For every donor, an aliquot of PBMCs went through flow cytometry to measure the percentages of naive CD45RAhigh/CD27high T cells. A note on this clonotype: Its target antigen remains unknown. Base qualities are not recorded, but no much larger clone differs from it by a single base.

CDR1 and CDR2, looked up from the germline V gene, are SQVTM and ANQGSEA. From V the trimming removes 0 bases and from J it removes 3 bases, while the gene matches leave 7 bases of the junction unaccounted for. The CDR3 starts with the cysteine, ends with the phenylalanine, and has 15 residues. CDR3 DNA only is kept here, 45 bases in frame from base 1. The material sequenced was blood. The V and J genes are TRBV29-1 and TRBJ2-7; 8 of the junction bases match TRBD2. This receptor was identified in a woman between 18 and 29 years old in good health. The DNA sequence is given as TGCAGCGTTGAAGATCTTCCAGCGGGAGACTACGAGCAGTACTTC. This codes for CSVEDLPAGDYEQYF.